The T cell receptor beta chain under discussion was sequenced for a study of cytomegalovirus exposure and HLA in healthy donors. A multiplex PCR was run with 60 Vbeta primers and 13 Jbeta primers. TCRdb's copy holds only in-frame clones and misses some; the assay was immunoSEQ multiplex PCR. The sample includes tens of thousands of clones, less than 75% of them seen just once. The TCR comes from a man aged 45-65 years in good health and CMV-seropositive. What was sequenced was PBMCs.

In DNA, the CDR3 is TGTGCCAGCAGCATCACCCCCGGGACCTACGAGCAGTACTTC. As protein: CASSITPGTYEQYF. The rearrangement uses TRBV9 and TRBJ2-7, with D tentatively TRBD2 (5 bases). Trimming shortened V by 4 bases and J by 2 bases, and 13 bases separated the two germline ends. The CDR3 runs 14 residues. Germline CDR1 and CDR2: SGDLS and YYNGEE.